What follows are 31 T cell receptor beta chains derived from one specimen sequenced in a study of shared clonotypes between healthy human individuals. Profiling relied on immunoSEQ multiplex PCR, and the TCRdb table lists in-frame clones only, not all of them. The data hold more than 450,000 clones, with around 79% observed a single time. The material sequenced was PBMCs. Receptors originate from a woman between 40 and 50 years old in good health. Some clones in this sample may be carry-over from other donors' samples.

The gene calls are TRBV5-1 and TRBJ2-1, with 11 nucleotides matching TRBD1. Germline-derived CDR1 and CDR2 are SGHRS and YFSETQ. The CDR3 extends over 16 amino acids. V lost 4 bases to trimming and J lost 1 base; unmatched junction nucleotides: 4. The CDR3 nucleotides read TGCGCCAGCAGCCAGGGACAGGGGGGTTCCTACAATGAGCAGTTCTTC. Translating it yields CASSQGQGGSYNEQFF.

The chain carries TRBV7-9 and TRBJ2-7, with TRBD2 identical over 7 bases. Looked up from germline, CDR1 is SEHNR and CDR2 is FQNEAQ (reference sequence). The length of the CDR3 is 14 residues. V shed 1 base and J 4 bases; nucleotides not matched to a gene: 4. The CDR3 loop is CASSLVGGPYEQYF. CDR3 nucleotide sequence: TGTGCCAGCAGCTTAGTGGGAGGGCCTTACGAGCAGTACTTC.

The chain carries TRBV5-1 and TRBJ2-2; D not certain. This CDR3 is 14 amino acids long. Germline-derived CDR1 and CDR2 are SGHRS and YFSETQ. Trimming left V 4 bases short and J 1 base short, with 8 bases between. The CDR3 DNA reads TGCGCCAGCAGCCCCACTCGGAACACCGGGGAGCTGTTTTTT. It translates to CASSPTRNTGELFF.

The chain joins TRBV10-3 to TRBJ2-7, with 10 bases aligning to TRBD1. V shed 7 bases and J 3 bases; nucleotides not matched to a gene: 9. CDR3 length: 15 amino acids. Germline CDR1 ENHRY, CDR2 SYGVKD. The CDR3 bases are TGTGCCATCACCGACCCCGGGACAGGGGACTACGAGCAGTACTTC. Its protein product is CAITDPGTGDYEQYF.

The chain uses TRBV6-1 and TRBJ2-5; D might be TRBD1 or TRBD2, each matching 5 bases. This CDR3 is built from 14 residues. Trimming left V 3 bases short and J 2 bases short, with 10 bases between. CDR1 and CDR2 (germline): MNHNS, SASEGT. DNA of the CDR3: TGTGCCAGCAGTGATGGGACGGAGCAAGAGACCCAGTACTTC. Translation: CASSDGTEQETQYF.

The chain combines TRBV28 with TRBJ2-1, with no clear D. Looked up from germline, CDR1 is MDHEN and CDR2 is SYDVKM. Between the trimmed V and J ends, which lost 0 bases and 4 bases, there was a span of 16 bases. The CDR3 is 17 amino acids. In DNA form, the CDR3 reads TGTGCCAGCAGTTTATGGACCCATTTGGGTCTTTACAATGAGCAGTTCTTC. Amino acid sequence: CASSLWTHLGLYNEQFF. Filled out from reference TRBV28 and TRBJ2-1, the complete variable domain reads DVKVTQSSRYLVKRTGEKVFLECVQDMDHENMFWYRQDPGLGLRLIYFSYDVKMKEKGDIPEGYSVSREKKERFSLILESASTNQTSMYLCASSLWTHLGLYNEQFFGPGTRLTVL.

The V gene is TRBV11-2, the J gene TRBJ2-1; the match to TRBD1 covers 7 bases. Trimming at V came to 5 bases and at J to 6 bases, leaving 7 bases not matched to a gene. CDR3 length: 14 residues. Germline assignment: CDR1 SGHAT and CDR2 FQNNGV. CDR3 in DNA: TGTGCCAGCAGCCGAGACAGGGTGGGCAATGAGCAGTTCTTC. It specifies CASSRDRVGNEQFF.

This clone was detected ten times or more. This sequence joins TRBV29-1 and TRBJ1-5; 9 bases match TRBD1. Germline values: CDR1 SQVTM, CDR2 ANQGSEA. The V gene end was trimmed by 4 bases and the J gene end by 5 bases; junction bases not matched to a gene: 6. The CDR3 runs to 14 residues. CDR3 residues: CSVGGQGDHQPQHF. The CDR3 DNA reads as TGCAGCGTTGGGGGACAGGGTGATCATCAGCCCCAGCATTTT.

The chain links TRBV11-2 to TRBJ2-4; D perhaps matches TRBD1 (5 bases). CDR1 SGHAT and CDR2 FQNNGV come from the germline V gene. This CDR3 comprises 18 residues. Trimming took 5 bases from V and 0 from J, leaving 20 bases between them. CDR3 loop: CASSQLKDRAEAKNIQYF. CDR3 nucleotide sequence: TGTGCCAGCAGCCAACTAAAAGACAGAGCCGAAGCCAAAAACATTCAGTACTTC.

The CDR3 spells CASSRGLAENTGELFF. The CDR3 DNA reads as TGCGCCAGCAGCCGCGGACTAGCGGAAAACACCGGGGAGCTGTTTTTT. This rearrangement joins TRBV4-3 to TRBJ2-2; 10 nucleotides align to TRBD2. Germline V CDR1 and CDR2: LGHNA, YSLEER. V was pared by 4 bases and J by 2 bases, with 4 bases of the junction left unmatched. The CDR3 totals 16 residues.

This clone was recorded a few times. This chain links TRBV10-3 with TRBJ1-6, with D uncertain. Germline V gene lookup returns CDR1 ENHRY and CDR2 SYGVKD. The CDR3 has 12 residues. The V gene lost 8 bases and the J gene lost 6 bases, with 8 bases spanning the gap. Here the CDR3 DNA reads TGTGCCATCGAAGATCTTAATTCACCCCTCCACTTT. Protein: CAIEDLNSPLHF.

The chain links TRBV18 to TRBJ2-5; possibly TRBD1 for D (6 bases). CDR3 size: 15 residues. V lost 3 bases and J 0 bases, leaving 11 bases between the germline ends. CDR1 is KGHSH and CDR2 is LQKENI in the germline V gene. The CDR3 here is CASSPDSWYQETQYF. The CDR3 nucleotides are TGTGCCAGCTCACCGGACAGTTGGTACCAAGAGACCCAGTACTTC.

This clone was detected a few times. This chain joins TRBV10-2 and TRBJ2-7; TRBD2 agrees at 10 bases. Germline V gene data show CDR1 as WSHSY and CDR2 as SAAADI. The CDR3 runs 15 residues. V lost 7 bases, J lost 2 bases, and 8 bases stayed unmatched. The DNA of the CDR3 is TGCGCCAGCAACCAGGGACTAGCGAACACCTACGAGCAGTACTTC. The encoded protein is CASNQGLANTYEQYF.

This clone occurred a few times. The chain employs TRBV14 and TRBJ2-3; D might be TRBD2 (5 bases). Germline CDR1 and CDR2: SGHDN and FVKESK. The V and J ends lost 0 bases and 6 bases respectively, with 16 bases between them. The CDR3 totals 16 residues. CDR3 region: CASSQDRHGGMDTQYF. Written as DNA, the CDR3 is TGTGCCAGCAGCCAAGATCGCCATGGAGGCATGGATACGCAGTATTTT.

This clone was found a few times. The gene calls are TRBV7-9 and TRBJ2-1; 8 positions agree with TRBD2. The CDR3 length is 14 residues. Trimming cost V 0 bases and J 9 bases; bases outside gene matches: 4. The V gene's germline CDR1 is SEHNR and CDR2 FQNEAQ (reference sequence). This chain's CDR3 is CASSLASGKGEQFF. The DNA for the CDR3 is TGTGCCAGCAGCTTAGCTAGCGGGAAGGGTGAGCAGTTCTTC. The variable domain in full, completed from reference TRBV7-9 and TRBJ2-1, reads DTGVSQNPRHKITKRGQNVTFRCDPISEHNRLYWYRQTLGQGPEFLTYFQNEAQLEKSRLLSDRFSAERPKGSFSTLEIQRTEQGDSAMYLCASSLASGKGEQFFGPGTRLTVL.

This clone was detected only a few times. The rearrangement joins TRBV7-6 to TRBJ2-2; D gene ambiguous. Germline CDR1 and CDR2: SGHVS and FNYEAQ. The CDR3 is 13 amino acids. Trimming shortened V by 1 base and J by 6 bases, and 6 bases separated the two germline ends. CDR3 nucleotides: TGTGCCAGCAGCTTAGTGTCTGCCGGGGAGCTGTTTTTT. Its protein product is CASSLVSAGELFF. Filled out from reference TRBV7-6 and TRBJ2-2, the complete variable domain reads GAGVSQSPRYKVTKRGQDVALRCDPISGHVSLYWYRQALGQGPEFLTYFNYEAQQDKSGLPNDRFSAERPEGSISTLTIQRTEQRDSAMYRCASSLVSAGELFFGEGSRLTVL.

This rearrangement joins TRBV5-1 to TRBJ2-5; tentatively, D is TRBD2 (6 bases). The CDR3 covers 17 residues. V gave up 2 bases and J gave up 4 bases, with 21 bases separating them. Germline V gene lookup returns CDR1 SGHRS and CDR2 YFSETQ. The CDR3 bases are TGCGCCAGCAGCTTAGGAACCATGGGCGGGATCTTAGAGACCCAGTACTTC. Protein sequence: CASSLGTMGGILETQYF.

The V call is TRBV27, the J call TRBJ2-7, with 14 bases identical to TRBD2. Germline V gives CDR1 MNHEY, CDR2 SMNVEV (reference sequence). The CDR3 has 14 residues. V lost 6 bases, J lost 6 bases, and 4 bases stayed unmatched. CDR3: CASRPGLAGAEQYF. The CDR3 DNA is TGTGCCAGCAGGCCGGGACTAGCGGGAGCCGAGCAGTACTTC.

This chain connects TRBV5-1 to TRBJ2-3; D not certain. Trimming stripped 0 bases from V and 0 bases from J, with 11 bases between. The germline CDR1 and CDR2 sequences are SGHRS and YFSETQ. The CDR3 is 16 residues long. CDR3 sequence reads: CASSLERSSSTDTQYF. CDR3 coding DNA: TGCGCCAGCAGCTTGGAACGTTCTTCTAGCACAGATACGCAGTATTTT.

CDR3 nucleotide sequence: TGTGCCATTAGGACAGAGGGAAGCACCGAGCAGTACTTC. Its translation: CAIRTEGSTEQYF. The V gene is TRBV10-3, the J gene TRBJ2-7, with a possible D match to TRBD1 (6 bases). Trimming cost V 9 bases and J 6 bases, with 18 bases left between them. CDR3 size: 13 residues. CDR1 ENHRY and CDR2 SYGVKD come from the germline V gene.

This rearrangement joins TRBV6-1 to TRBJ2-1; unclear D gene. Germline V CDR1 and CDR2: MNHNS, SASEGT. The CDR3 is 14 amino acids. V lost 4 bases and J 8 bases, leaving 15 bases between the germline ends. This CDR3 is CASSVTLSHDEQFF. For the CDR3, the DNA is TGTGCCAGCAGTGTGACCCTATCGCACGATGAGCAGTTCTTC.

V is TRBV7-9 and J is TRBJ1-4; D is unresolved. This CDR3 has 14 residues. Trimming left V 1 base short and J 5 bases short, with 8 bases between. Germline CDR1 reads SEHNR; CDR2 reads FQNEAQ (reference sequence). DNA of the CDR3: TGTGCCAGCAGCTTAGTCGCGGGGAATGAAAAACTGTTTTTT. Translation gives CASSLVAGNEKLFF.

This chain connects TRBV27 to TRBJ2-3, with D possibly being TRBD2 (6 bases). V shed 6 bases and J shed 2 bases, with 18 bases lying between them. The CDR3 contains 16 residues. Germline CDR1 is MNHEY and CDR2 is SMNVEV (reference sequence). CDR3 loop: CASSPQLAGFTDTQYF. The CDR3 coding sequence is TGTGCCAGCAGCCCCCAGTTGGCGGGATTCACAGATACGCAGTATTTT.

V is TRBV9 and J is TRBJ2-7, with D possibly TRBD2 on 5 matching bases. This CDR3 region has 13 residues. The germline V and J ends were trimmed by 3 bases and 2 bases, with 9 bases remaining between them. CDR1 SGDLS and CDR2 YYNGEE come from the germline V gene. Here the CDR3 reads CASSAPGTYEQYF. In DNA form, the CDR3 reads TGTGCCAGCAGCGCCCCGGGGACCTACGAGCAGTACTTC.

The chain recombines TRBV19 with TRBJ2-1, with no clear D. This CDR3 spans 12 amino acids. Germline V gene lookup returns CDR1 LNHDA and CDR2 SQIVND (reference sequence). Trimming pared 6 bases from V and 4 bases from J, leaving 7 bases between. Here the CDR3 DNA reads TGTGCCAGTAGCCACCTTTACAATGAGCAGTTCTTC. It yields the protein CASSHLYNEQFF.

The CDR3 DNA is TGTGCCAGCAGCTCCCTAGCGGGAACTGAGTTGGGTGAGCAGTTCTTC. It yields the protein CASSSLAGTELGEQFF. J is TRBJ2-1 and V is TRBV7-9; 9 nucleotides match TRBD2. The CDR3 extends over 16 amino acids. Germline CDR1 is SEHNR and CDR2 is FQNEAQ (reference sequence). The V and J ends lost 4 bases and 9 bases, in that order; junction bases with no gene match: 13.

Written as DNA, the CDR3 is TGTGCCAGCAGGAGGACAGGGGCCTACAATGAGCAGTTCTTC. The encoded protein is CASRRTGAYNEQFF. The chain uses TRBV11-2 and TRBJ2-1, with TRBD1 matching over 9 bases. V lost 6 bases and J lost 2; bases outside the gene matches: 2. The CDR3 spans 14 residues. CDR1 SGHAT and CDR2 FQNNGV come from the germline V gene. Variable domain in full (rest from reference TRBV11-2 and TRBJ2-1): EAGVAQSPRYKIIEKRQSVAFWCNPISGHATLYWYQQILGQGPKLLIQFQNNGVVDDSQLPKDRFSAERLKGVDSTLKIQPAKLEDSAVYLCASRRTGAYNEQFFGPGTRLTVL.

The gene calls are TRBV7-8 and TRBJ1-4; D is perhaps TRBD1 (6 bases). V was cut by 2 bases and J by 8 bases, with 12 bases left in between. The CDR3 runs 14 residues. Germline V CDR1 and CDR2: SGHVS, FQNEAQ. CDR3 amino acids: CASSLIRGGEKLFF. The CDR3 DNA is TGTGCCAGCAGCTTAATCAGGGGTGGGGAAAAACTGTTTTTT.

This clone was found once. The V call is TRBV30, the J call TRBJ2-2, with D perhaps TRBD1 or TRBD2 (5 bases each). CDR1 GTSNPN and CDR2 SVGIG come from the germline V gene (reference sequence). V was cut by 2 bases and J by 6 bases, with 13 bases left in between. The CDR3 has 14 residues. As DNA, the CDR3 is TGTGCCTGGAGTAGAAACCGGGGCCCCGGGGAGCTGTTTTTT. This encodes CAWSRNRGPGELFF.

The chain is built from TRBV10-2 and TRBJ2-2, with 16 bases fitting TRBD2. The CDR3 sequence is 21 residues long. With 0 bases clipped from V and 0 bases from J, the junction kept 7 bases outside the gene matches. Germline CDR1 is WSHSY and CDR2 is SAAADI. As DNA, the CDR3 is TGCGCCAGCAGTGAGTCGGGGGGGACTAGCGGGAGGGCCTCGAACACCGGGGAGCTGTTTTTT. The encoded protein is CASSESGGTSGRASNTGELFF.

This clone was counted only a few times. The rearrangement uses TRBV6-5 and TRBJ1-2; D not resolved. Germline V gene sequence: CDR1 MNHEY, CDR2 SVGAGI. This CDR3 contains 12 residues. Trimming stripped 7 bases from V and 8 bases from J, with 14 bases between. The CDR3 region has the DNA TGTGCCAGCATCGACACCTATGGCGGCTACACCTTC. This encodes CASIDTYGGYTF.